A single sample gave rise to the 29 T cell receptor beta chains below, sequenced in a study of blood T cell repertoires in COVID-19. Sequencing used immunoSEQ multiplex PCR; TCRdb keeps in-frame clones, though not all of them. The data contain some 300,000 clones, 85% to 90% of them singletons. Material: PBMCs or T cells enriched from blood (not recorded which). Receptors originate from a woman aged 55-70 years in a cohort exposed to, infected with or recovered from COVID-19 (not recorded which).

The V gene is TRBV3-1 (or the pseudogene TRBV3-2), the J gene TRBJ2-3; 10 nucleotides align to TRBD2. The CDR3 runs to 18 residues. V shed 4 bases and J 0 bases; nucleotides not matched to a gene: 10. Germline lookup yields CDR1 LGHDT and CDR2 YNNKEL (reference sequence). This chain's CDR3 is CASSLQREGRLSTDTQYF. CDR3 nucleotides: TGTGCCAGCAGCCTTCAGCGGGAGGGCCGTTTAAGCACAGATACGCAGTATTTT.

Points on this clone: Germline and junction disagree at one end, which may indicate a read error. The genes are TRBV7-7 and TRBJ2-2; D is unclear. The germline V gene has CDR1 SSHAT and CDR2 FNYEAQ (reference sequence). The CDR3 is 15 amino acids. CDR3 DNA sequence: TGTGCTAGCAGCTTCTTCAGTATCGGGACCGGGGAGCTGTTTTTT. It translates to CASSFFSIGTGELFF.

The chain combines TRBV18 with TRBJ2-1, with 9 bases that match TRBD2. Germline lookup yields CDR1 KGHSH and CDR2 LQKENI. The CDR3 is made up of 16 amino acids. V lost 3 bases and J lost 4; bases outside the gene matches: 7. The CDR3 region is CASSPSGTSFYNEQFF. The DNA for the CDR3 is TGTGCCAGCTCACCGTCCGGGACTAGCTTTTACAATGAGCAGTTCTTC.

The chain carries TRBV20-1 and TRBJ1-2; D remains ambiguous. CDR1 and CDR2 from the germline V gene are DFQATT and SNEGSKA (reference sequence). The CDR3 is 11 amino acids. Deletions cut 4 bases from V and 7 bases from J, with 10 bases between. CDR3 sequence (DNA): TGCAGTGCTACCCGGTTCGGTGGCTACACCTTC. This codes for CSATRFGGYTF.

This clone was seen only once. The chain joins TRBV6-5 to TRBJ1-5; D perhaps matches TRBD1 (5 bases). Germline CDR1 and CDR2: MNHEY and SVGAGI. The V gene lost 6 bases and the J gene lost 9 bases, with 15 bases spanning the gap. The CDR3 totals 13 residues. CDR3 bases: TGTGCCAGCAGGAGGACACTTGTTGCGCCCCAGCATTTT. This gives the protein CASRRTLVAPQHF.

This chain joins TRBV6-2 or TRBV6-3 and TRBJ2-1; 12 nucleotides line up with TRBD2. Germline V gene sequence: CDR1 MNHEY, CDR2 SVGEGT. The trim removed 0 bases at V and 7 bases at J, leaving 7 bases unmatched. The CDR3 is made up of 17 amino acids. The CDR3: CASSYSRLAGVVNEQFF. The CDR3 region has the DNA TGTGCCAGCAGTTACTCCAGACTAGCGGGAGTCGTGAATGAGCAGTTCTTC.

The rearrangement uses TRBV23-1 and TRBJ2-5; 9 nucleotides match TRBD1. Being an ORF, TRBV23-1 has a function that is uncertain. The CDR3 loop spans 16 amino acids. The J segment lost 4 bases and the V segment lost 6 bases, leaving 12 bases of the junction unmatched. CDR3 protein: CASSRKNRGRGETQYF. The CDR3 DNA is TGCGCCAGCAGCCGGAAAAACAGGGGGCGTGGAGAGACCCAGTACTTC.

V is TRBV28 and J is TRBJ1-5; no definite D call. The CDR3 sequence is 12 residues long. Germline CDR1 MDHEN, CDR2 SYDVKM. Written as DNA, the CDR3 is TGTGTCTGCCGGGGAGCCGGTCAGCCCCAGCATTTT. It is translated as CVCRGAGQPQHF.

This clone was seen a few times. This chain joins TRBV3-1 (or the pseudogene TRBV3-2) and TRBJ1-4; D remains unclear. V was pared by 1 base and J by 6 bases, with 9 bases between. The CDR3 spans 14 residues. Germline lookup yields CDR1 LGHDT and CDR2 YNNKEL (reference sequence). CDR3 nucleotide sequence: TGTGCCAGCAGCCAAGCCGGTCGCGATGAAAAACTGTTTTTT. Translating it yields CASSQAGRDEKLFF.

This chain uses TRBV11-2 with TRBJ2-5; 14 positions agree with TRBD2. The junction had 8 bases not matched to a gene; V was cut back by 7 bases and J by 4 bases. The CDR3 extends over 16 amino acids. Germline V gene sequence: CDR1 SGHAT, CDR2 FQNNGV. Here the CDR3 DNA reads TGTGCCAGCACCTTGTTCGGACTAGCGGGAGGAGAGACCCAGTACTTC. Protein: CASTLFGLAGGETQYF.

Comment on this clone: At one end, the junction sequence differs from germline, possibly due to a read error. J is TRBJ2-1 and V is TRBV9, with no clear D. The CDR3 is 13 residues long. CDR1 and CDR2 from the germline V gene are SGDLS and YYNGEE. The CDR3 sequence is CASSGYSHNEQFF. CDR3 bases: TGTGCCAGCAGCGGTTACTCCCACAATGAGCAGTTCTTC.

The CDR3 is CASSFGGSSSYEQYF. For the CDR3, the DNA is TGTGCCAGCAGCTTCGGCGGATCAAGCTCCTACGAGCAGTACTTC. The J gene is TRBJ2-7, the V gene TRBV7-8; no firm D call. V gave up 3 bases and J gave up 0 bases, with 12 bases separating them. CDR1 is SGHVS, CDR2 FQNEAQ, per germline. CDR3 length equals 15 residues.

The V gene is TRBV28, the J gene TRBJ2-5, with 8 bases aligning to TRBD1. This CDR3 region has 15 residues. The germline gives CDR1 MDHEN, CDR2 SYDVKM. V trimming: 3 bases; J trimming: 4 bases; junction bases outside the gene matches: 7. CDR3 bases: TGTGCCAGCAGTTTCGGACAGGGAGGTCGAGAGACCCAGTACTTC. It translates to CASSFGQGGRETQYF.

This CDR3 is CASSPGTSGGLEQYF. The CDR3 DNA reads as TGTGCCAGCAGCCCCGGGACTAGCGGGGGCCTGGAGCAGTACTTC. This rearrangement joins TRBV28 to TRBJ2-7; 14 positions agree with TRBD2. The J segment lost 7 bases and the V segment lost 6 bases, leaving 8 bases of the junction unmatched. The CDR3 sequence is 15 residues long. CDR1 and CDR2 (germline): MDHEN, SYDVKM.

The chain employs TRBV5-4 and TRBJ1-3, with D possibly being TRBD1 (6 bases). Germline CDR1 is SGHNT and CDR2 is YYREEE (reference sequence). There are 14 residues in the CDR3. V lost 4 bases to trimming and J lost 2 bases, with 10 bases between them. CDR3 DNA: TGTGCCAGCAGCACCGGGACAACTGGAAACACCATATATTTT. Amino acids: CASSTGTTGNTIYF.

This chain connects TRBV2 to TRBJ2-5; TRBD2 matches 7 bases. The CDR3 sequence is 13 residues long. The trim removed 8 bases at V and 6 bases at J, leaving 9 bases unmatched. Germline CDR1 reads SNHLY; CDR2 reads FYNNEI. Written as DNA, the CDR3 is TGTGCCAGCGACGAGCGGGGATTGCAGACCCAGTACTTC. It yields the protein CASDERGLQTQYF.

This rearrangement joins TRBV28 to TRBJ1-6; D is unclear. The germline CDR1 and CDR2 sequences are MDHEN and SYDVKM. The CDR3 contains 15 residues. V was shortened by 1 base and J by 4 bases, with 8 bases between the two germline ends. The DNA for the CDR3 is TGTGCCAGCAGTTTATCGAGGGTTTATAATTCACCCCTCCACTTT. Translating it yields CASSLSRVYNSPLHF.

This chain links TRBV5-1 with TRBJ1-2; unclear D gene. This CDR3 is 14 amino acids long. Germline V gene lookup returns CDR1 SGHRS and CDR2 YFSETQ. V shed 4 bases and J shed 7 bases, with 17 bases lying between them. CDR3 loop: CASSPETGSGGYTF. The CDR3 nucleotides are TGCGCCAGCAGCCCGGAAACGGGGTCGGGTGGCTACACCTTC.

V is TRBV6-5 and J is TRBJ2-7; D perhaps matches TRBD1 (6 bases). CDR1 is MNHEY, CDR2 SVGAGI, per germline. Trimming took off 5 bases at V and 2 bases at J, with 13 bases between the two ends. The length of the CDR3 is 14 residues. Here the CDR3 reads CASSPGQTTYEQYF. DNA of the CDR3: TGTGCCAGCAGTCCGGGACAAACAACCTACGAGCAGTACTTC.

This chain uses TRBV11-3 with TRBJ2-7, with a possible D match to TRBD1 (6 bases). Trimming pared 3 bases from V and 1 base from J, leaving 22 bases between. Germline-derived CDR1 and CDR2 are SGHNT and YENEEA. The CDR3 loop spans 18 amino acids. Here the CDR3 reads CASSLVLILTGRSYEQYF. Written as DNA, the CDR3 is TGTGCCAGCAGCTTGGTACTTATTCTGACAGGACGGTCCTACGAGCAGTACTTC.

The chain employs TRBV28 and TRBJ1-6; 8 bases match TRBD1. This CDR3 is built from 18 residues. Germline values: CDR1 MDHEN, CDR2 SYDVKM. The V and J ends lost 8 bases and 2 bases, in that order; junction bases with no gene match: 14. CDR3 sequence (DNA): TGTGCCAGCGTTCATCAGGGGGCTACTAGGGCCTATAATTCACCCCTCCACTTT. Residues: CASVHQGATRAYNSPLHF.

The chain employs TRBV7-3 and TRBJ2-5; D is undetermined. Germline V gives CDR1 SGHTA, CDR2 FQGTGA. Trimming took off 2 bases at V and 4 bases at J, with 8 bases between the two ends. This CDR3 spans 13 amino acids. The CDR3 spells CASSLVPSETQYF. The CDR3 bases are TGTGCCAGCAGCTTAGTTCCCTCAGAGACCCAGTACTTC.

CDR3 coding DNA: TGTGCCTGGAGTGGGGGGCAGGGGAACACCGGGGAGCTGTTTTTT. Its translation: CAWSGGQGNTGELFF. The rearrangement joins TRBV30 to TRBJ2-2, with D perhaps matching TRBD1 (6 bases). Trimming pared 1 base from V and 1 base from J, leaving 10 bases between. CDR1 is GTSNPN, CDR2 SVGIG, per germline (reference sequence). The CDR3 totals 15 residues.

The gene calls are TRBV29-1 and TRBJ2-3; 8 positions agree with TRBD2. The CDR3 runs 14 residues. The trim removed 3 bases at V and 4 bases at J, leaving 6 bases unmatched. Germline CDR1 SQVTM, CDR2 ANQGSEA. The CDR3 spells CSVEDPAGADTQYF. The CDR3 coding sequence is TGCAGCGTTGAGGATCCAGCGGGGGCAGATACGCAGTATTTT.

This chain links TRBV7-8 with TRBJ2-2, with 13 bases lining up with TRBD2. The V segment lost 2 bases and the J segment 5 bases; nucleotides outside the gene matches: 8. The germline V gene has CDR1 SGHVS and CDR2 FQNEAQ. This CDR3 spans 18 amino acids. The CDR3 nucleotides are TGTGCCAGCAGCTTAAAAGGGACTAGCGGGACATGGACCGGGGAGCTGTTTTTT. Its protein is CASSLKGTSGTWTGELFF.

The chain employs TRBV7-9 and TRBJ1-4, with 7 bases aligning to TRBD1. The ends lost 5 bases at V and 0 bases at J; junction bases unmatched: 3. The germline V gene has CDR1 SEHNR and CDR2 FQNEAQ (reference sequence). CDR3 length equals 15 residues. CDR3 sequence: CASSQGQATNEKLFF. CDR3 DNA: TGTGCCAGCAGCCAAGGACAGGCAACTAATGAAAAACTGTTTTTT.

The chain combines TRBV6-5 with TRBJ2-2, with D perhaps matching TRBD2 (5 bases). The V gene's germline CDR1 is MNHEY and CDR2 SVGAGI. The CDR3 totals 15 residues. The V end lost 6 bases, the J end lost 1 base, and 12 bases lay between the germline ends. The CDR3 loop reads CASRSGAVNTGELFF. In DNA form, the CDR3 reads TGTGCCAGCAGAAGCGGAGCGGTGAACACCGGGGAGCTGTTTTTT.

The V call is TRBV30, the J call TRBJ2-7; 7 bases line up with TRBD1. CDR3 length equals 12 residues. Germline CDR1 is GTSNPN and CDR2 is SVGIG (reference sequence). V gave up 2 bases and J gave up 9 bases; unmatched junction bases: 7. The CDR3 region has the DNA TGTGCCTGGAGTACAGGGGTCTCTAGGCAGTACTTC. Residues: CAWSTGVSRQYF.

This clone was observed once. The rearrangement joins TRBV18 to TRBJ2-1, with 7 nucleotides matching TRBD2. Germline assignment: CDR1 KGHSH and CDR2 LQKENI. The CDR3 runs to 14 residues. V was pared by 1 base and J by 9 bases, with 6 bases of the junction left unmatched. The CDR3 loop is CASSPRGTNGEQFF. CDR3 sequence (DNA): TGTGCCAGCTCACCACGGGGGACTAACGGTGAGCAGTTCTTC.